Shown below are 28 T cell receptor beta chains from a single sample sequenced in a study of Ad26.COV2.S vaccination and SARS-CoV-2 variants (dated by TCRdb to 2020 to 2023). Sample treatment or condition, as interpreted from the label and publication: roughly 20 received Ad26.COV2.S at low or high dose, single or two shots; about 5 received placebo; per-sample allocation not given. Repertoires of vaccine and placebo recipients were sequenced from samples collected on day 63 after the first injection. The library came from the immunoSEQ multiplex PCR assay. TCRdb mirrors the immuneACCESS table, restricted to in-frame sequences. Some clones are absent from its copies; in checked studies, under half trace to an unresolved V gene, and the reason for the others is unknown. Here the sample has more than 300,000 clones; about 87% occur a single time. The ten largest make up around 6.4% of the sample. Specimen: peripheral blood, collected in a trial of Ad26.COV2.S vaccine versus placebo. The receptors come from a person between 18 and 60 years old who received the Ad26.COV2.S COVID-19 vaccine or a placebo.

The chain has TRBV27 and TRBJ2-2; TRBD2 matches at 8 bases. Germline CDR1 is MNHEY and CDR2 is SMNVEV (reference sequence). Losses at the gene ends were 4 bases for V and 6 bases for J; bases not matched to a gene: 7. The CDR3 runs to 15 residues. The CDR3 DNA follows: TGTGCCAGCAGTTCTGAGGCCGGGGGGGCCGGGGAGCTGTTTTTT. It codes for CASSSEAGGAGELFF.

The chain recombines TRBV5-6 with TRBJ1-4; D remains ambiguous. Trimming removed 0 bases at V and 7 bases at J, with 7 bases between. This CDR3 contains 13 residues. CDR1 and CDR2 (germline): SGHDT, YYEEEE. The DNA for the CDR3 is TGTGCCAGCAGCTTGGTCGCCGGTGAAAAACTGTTTTTT. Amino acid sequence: CASSLVAGEKLFF.

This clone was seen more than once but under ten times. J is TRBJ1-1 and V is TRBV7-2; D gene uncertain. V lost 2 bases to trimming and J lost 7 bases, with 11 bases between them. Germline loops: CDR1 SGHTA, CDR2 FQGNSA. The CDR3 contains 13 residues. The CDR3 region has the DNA TGTGCCAGCAGCTTATCATCCTTTGGTGAAGCTTTCTTT. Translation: CASSLSSFGEAFF.

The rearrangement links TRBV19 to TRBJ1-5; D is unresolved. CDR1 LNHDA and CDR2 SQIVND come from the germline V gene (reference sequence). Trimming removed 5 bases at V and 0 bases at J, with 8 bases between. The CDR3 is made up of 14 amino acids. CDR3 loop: CASSLLISNQPQHF. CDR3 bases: TGTGCCAGTAGTTTACTCATTAGCAATCAGCCCCAGCATTTT.

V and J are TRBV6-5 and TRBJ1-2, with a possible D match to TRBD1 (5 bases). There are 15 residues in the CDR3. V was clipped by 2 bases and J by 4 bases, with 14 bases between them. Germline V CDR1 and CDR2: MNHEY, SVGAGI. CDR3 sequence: CASSYPMGTSYGYTF. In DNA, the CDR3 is TGTGCCAGCAGTTACCCCATGGGGACTTCCTATGGCTACACCTTC.

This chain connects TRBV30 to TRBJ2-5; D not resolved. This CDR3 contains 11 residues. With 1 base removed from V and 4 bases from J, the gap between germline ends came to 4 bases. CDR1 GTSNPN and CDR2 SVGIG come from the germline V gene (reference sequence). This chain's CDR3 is CAWSERETQYF. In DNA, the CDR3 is TGTGCCTGGAGTGAAAGAGAGACCCAGTACTTC.

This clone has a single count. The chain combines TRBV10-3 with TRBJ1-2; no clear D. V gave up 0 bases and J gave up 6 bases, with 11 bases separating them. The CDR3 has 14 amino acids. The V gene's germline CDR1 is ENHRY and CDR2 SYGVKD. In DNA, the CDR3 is TGTGCCATCAGTGAGTCGGGGTACGCTGATGGCTACACCTTC. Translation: CAISESGYADGYTF.

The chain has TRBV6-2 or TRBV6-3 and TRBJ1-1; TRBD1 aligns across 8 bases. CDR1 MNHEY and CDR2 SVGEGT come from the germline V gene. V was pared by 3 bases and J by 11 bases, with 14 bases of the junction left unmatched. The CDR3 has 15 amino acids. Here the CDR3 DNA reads TGTGCCAGCAGTTATCCAACAGGGGGGGGCCTCGGGGCTTTCTTT. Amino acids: CASSYPTGGGLGAFF.

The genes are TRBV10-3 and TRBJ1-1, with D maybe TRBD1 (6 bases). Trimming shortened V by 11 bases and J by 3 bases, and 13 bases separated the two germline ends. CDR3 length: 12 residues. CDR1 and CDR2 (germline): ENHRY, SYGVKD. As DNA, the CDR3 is TGTGCCGTACAGGGAATAGACACTGAAGCTTTCTTT. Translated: CAVQGIDTEAFF.

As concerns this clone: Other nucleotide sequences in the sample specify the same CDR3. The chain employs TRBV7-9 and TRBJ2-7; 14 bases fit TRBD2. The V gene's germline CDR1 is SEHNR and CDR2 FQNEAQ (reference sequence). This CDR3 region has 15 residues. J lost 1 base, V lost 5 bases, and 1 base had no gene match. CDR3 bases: TGTGCCAGCAGCGGGACTAGCGGGAGTTCCTACGAGCAGTACTTC. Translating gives CASSGTSGSSYEQYF.

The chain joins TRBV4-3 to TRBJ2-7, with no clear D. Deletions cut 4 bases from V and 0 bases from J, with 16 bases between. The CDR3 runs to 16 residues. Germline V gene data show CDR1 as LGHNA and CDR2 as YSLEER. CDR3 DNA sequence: TGCGCCAGCAGCCCAGGCGCCCTCCCGAGCTCCTACGAGCAGTACTTC. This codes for CASSPGALPSSYEQYF.

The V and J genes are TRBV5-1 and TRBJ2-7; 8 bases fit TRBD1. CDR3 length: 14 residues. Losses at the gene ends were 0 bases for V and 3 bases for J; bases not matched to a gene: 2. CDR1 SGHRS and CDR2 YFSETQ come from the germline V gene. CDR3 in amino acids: CASSLGDRSYEQYF. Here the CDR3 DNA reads TGCGCCAGCAGCTTGGGGGACAGGAGCTACGAGCAGTACTTC.

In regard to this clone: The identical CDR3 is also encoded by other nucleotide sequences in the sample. CDR3 region: CASSLVPTGELFF. The CDR3 DNA reads TGTGCCAGCAGCTTAGTTCCCACCGGGGAGCTGTTTTTT. This chain links TRBV7-2 with TRBJ2-2; D remains ambiguous. V lost 1 base and J 4 bases, leaving 4 bases between the germline ends. The CDR3 runs to 13 residues. The germline V gene has CDR1 SGHTA and CDR2 FQGNSA.

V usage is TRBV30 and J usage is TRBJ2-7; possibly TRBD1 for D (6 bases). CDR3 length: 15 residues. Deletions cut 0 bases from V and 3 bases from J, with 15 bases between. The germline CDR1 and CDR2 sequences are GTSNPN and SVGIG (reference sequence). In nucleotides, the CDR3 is TGTGCCTGGAGTGTACCCAGGGGTTACGGCTACGAGCAGTACTTC. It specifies CAWSVPRGYGYEQYF.

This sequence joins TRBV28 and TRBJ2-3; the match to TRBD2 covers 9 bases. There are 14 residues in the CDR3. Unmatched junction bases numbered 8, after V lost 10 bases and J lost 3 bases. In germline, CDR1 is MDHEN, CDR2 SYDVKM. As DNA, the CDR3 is TGTGCCATCACGGGACTAGCTTCGACAGATACGCAGTATTTT. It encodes CAITGLASTDTQYF.

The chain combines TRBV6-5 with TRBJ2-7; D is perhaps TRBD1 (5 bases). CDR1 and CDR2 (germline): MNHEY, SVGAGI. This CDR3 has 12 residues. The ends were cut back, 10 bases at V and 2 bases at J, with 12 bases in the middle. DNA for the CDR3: TGTGCCACCCAGGGTACGGCCTACGAGCAGTACTTC. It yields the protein CATQGTAYEQYF.

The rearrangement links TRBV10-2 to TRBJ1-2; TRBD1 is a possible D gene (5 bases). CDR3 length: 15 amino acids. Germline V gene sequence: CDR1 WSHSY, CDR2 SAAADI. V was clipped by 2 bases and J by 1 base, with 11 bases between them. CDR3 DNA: TGCGCCAGCAGTGAGATGGGGACGGGTAACTATGGCTACACCTTC. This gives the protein CASSEMGTGNYGYTF.

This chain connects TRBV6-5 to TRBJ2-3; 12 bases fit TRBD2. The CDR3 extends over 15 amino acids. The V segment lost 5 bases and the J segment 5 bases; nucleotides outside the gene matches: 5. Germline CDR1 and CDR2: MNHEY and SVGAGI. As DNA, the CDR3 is TGTGCCAGCAGTCGACTAGCGGGAGTTCGAGATACGCAGTATTTT. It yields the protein CASSRLAGVRDTQYF.

CDR3 sequence: CASSLTRDSTGELFF. Written as DNA, the CDR3 is TGTGCCAGCAGCTTAACCAGGGATTCCACCGGGGAGCTGTTTTTT. The chain links TRBV7-3 to TRBJ2-2, with a weak D call TRBD1 (5 bases). With 0 bases removed from V and 4 bases from J, the gap between germline ends came to 9 bases. The germline gives CDR1 SGHTA, CDR2 FQGTGA. The CDR3 is made up of 15 amino acids.

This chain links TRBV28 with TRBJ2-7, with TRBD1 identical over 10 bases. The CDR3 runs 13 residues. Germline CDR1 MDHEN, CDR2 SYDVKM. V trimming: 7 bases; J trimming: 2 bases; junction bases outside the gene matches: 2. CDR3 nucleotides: TGTGCCAGCAACGGACAGGGGGCCTACGAGCAGTACTTC. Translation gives CASNGQGAYEQYF.

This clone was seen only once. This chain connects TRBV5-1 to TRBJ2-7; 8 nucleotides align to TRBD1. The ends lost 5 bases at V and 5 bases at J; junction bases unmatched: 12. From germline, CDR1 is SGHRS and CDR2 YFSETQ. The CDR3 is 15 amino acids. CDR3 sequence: CASSLTGVGIDEQYF. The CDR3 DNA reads TGCGCCAGCAGTTTGACAGGGGTAGGAATTGACGAGCAGTACTTC.

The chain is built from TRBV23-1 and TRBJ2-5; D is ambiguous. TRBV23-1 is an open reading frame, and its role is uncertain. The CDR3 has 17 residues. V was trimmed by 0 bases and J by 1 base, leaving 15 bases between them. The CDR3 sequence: CASSQSFRRQVQETQYF. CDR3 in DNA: TGCGCCAGCAGTCAATCCTTCCGCAGGCAGGTCCAAGAGACCCAGTACTTC.

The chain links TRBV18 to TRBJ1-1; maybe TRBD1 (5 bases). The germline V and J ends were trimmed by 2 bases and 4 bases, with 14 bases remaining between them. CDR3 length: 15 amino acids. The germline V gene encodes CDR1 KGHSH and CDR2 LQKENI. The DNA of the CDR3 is TGTGCCAGCTCACCAGCGAGCGGGGGGGGCACTGAAGCTTTCTTT. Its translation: CASSPASGGGTEAFF.

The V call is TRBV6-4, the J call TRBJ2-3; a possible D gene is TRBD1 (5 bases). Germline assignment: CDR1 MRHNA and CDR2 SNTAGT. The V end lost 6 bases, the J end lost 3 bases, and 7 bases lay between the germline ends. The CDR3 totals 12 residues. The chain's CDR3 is CASRQGTDTQYF. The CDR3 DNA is TGTGCCAGCAGGCAGGGAACAGATACGCAGTATTTT.

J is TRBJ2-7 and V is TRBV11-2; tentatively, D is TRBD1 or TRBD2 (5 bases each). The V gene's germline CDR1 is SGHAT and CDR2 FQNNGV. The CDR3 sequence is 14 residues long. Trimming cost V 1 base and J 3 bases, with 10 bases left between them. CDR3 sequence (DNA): TGTGCCAGCAGCTTAGCCGGGACGAACTACGAGCAGTACTTC. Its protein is CASSLAGTNYEQYF.

CDR3 sequence reads: CASSAPPGQGITDTQYF. The CDR3 bases are TGTGCCAGCAGCGCCCCCCCGGGACAGGGAATCACAGATACGCAGTATTTT. The J gene is TRBJ2-3, the V gene TRBV9; 9 positions agree with TRBD1. This CDR3 contains 17 residues. Germline V CDR1 and CDR2: SGDLS, YYNGEE. The V and J ends lost 3 bases and 2 bases, in that order; junction bases with no gene match: 10.

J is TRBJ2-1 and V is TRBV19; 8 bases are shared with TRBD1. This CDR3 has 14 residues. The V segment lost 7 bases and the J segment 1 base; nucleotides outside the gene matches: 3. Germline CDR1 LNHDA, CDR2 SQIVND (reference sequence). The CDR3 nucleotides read TGTGCCAGTAAGGACAGGGATTCCTACAATGAGCAGTTCTTC. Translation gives CASKDRDSYNEQFF.

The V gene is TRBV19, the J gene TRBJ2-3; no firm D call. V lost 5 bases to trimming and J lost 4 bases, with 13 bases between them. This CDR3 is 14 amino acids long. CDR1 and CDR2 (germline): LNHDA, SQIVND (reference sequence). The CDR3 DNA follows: TGTGCCAGTAGTGCCCTAGTTTCACCAGATACGCAGTATTTT. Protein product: CASSALVSPDTQYF. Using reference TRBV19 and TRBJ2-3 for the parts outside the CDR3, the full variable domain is DGGITQSPKYLFRKEGQNVTLSCEQNLNHDAMYWYRQDPGQGLRLIYYSQIVNDFQKGDIAEGYSVSREKKESFPLTVTSAQKNPTAFYLCASSALVSPDTQYFGPGTRLTVL.